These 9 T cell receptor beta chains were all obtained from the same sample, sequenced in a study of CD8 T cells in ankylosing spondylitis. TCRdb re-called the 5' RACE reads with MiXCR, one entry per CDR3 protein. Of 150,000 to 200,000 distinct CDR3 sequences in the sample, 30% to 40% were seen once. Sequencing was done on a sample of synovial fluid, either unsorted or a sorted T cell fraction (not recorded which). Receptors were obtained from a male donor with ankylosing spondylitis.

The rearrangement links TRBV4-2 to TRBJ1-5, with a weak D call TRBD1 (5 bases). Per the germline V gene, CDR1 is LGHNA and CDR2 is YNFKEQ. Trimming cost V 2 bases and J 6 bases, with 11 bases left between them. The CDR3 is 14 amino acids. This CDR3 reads CASSQSQGIQPQHF. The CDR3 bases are TGTGCCAGCAGCCAATCTCAGGGAATTCAGCCCCAGCATTTT.

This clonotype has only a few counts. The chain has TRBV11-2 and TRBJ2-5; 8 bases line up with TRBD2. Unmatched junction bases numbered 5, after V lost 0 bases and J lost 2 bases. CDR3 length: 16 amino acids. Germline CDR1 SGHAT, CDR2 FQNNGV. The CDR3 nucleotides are TGTGCCAGCAGCTTAGATACTAGCGGCTCTCAAGAGACCCAGTACTTC. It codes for CASSLDTSGSQETQYF.

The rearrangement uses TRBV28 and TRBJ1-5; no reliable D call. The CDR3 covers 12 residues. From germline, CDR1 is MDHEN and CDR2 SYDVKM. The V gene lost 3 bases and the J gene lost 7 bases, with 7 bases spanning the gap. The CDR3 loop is CASSFSRQPQHF. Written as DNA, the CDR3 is TGTGCCAGCAGTTTCTCCCGGCAGCCCCAGCATTTT.

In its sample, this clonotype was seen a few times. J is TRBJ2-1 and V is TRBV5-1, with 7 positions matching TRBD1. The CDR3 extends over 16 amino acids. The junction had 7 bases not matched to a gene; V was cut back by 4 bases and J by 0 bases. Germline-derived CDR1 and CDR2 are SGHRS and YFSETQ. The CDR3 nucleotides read TGCGCCAGCAGCAGTTTACAGGGGTCCTCCTACAATGAGCAGTTCTTC. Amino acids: CASSSLQGSSYNEQFF.

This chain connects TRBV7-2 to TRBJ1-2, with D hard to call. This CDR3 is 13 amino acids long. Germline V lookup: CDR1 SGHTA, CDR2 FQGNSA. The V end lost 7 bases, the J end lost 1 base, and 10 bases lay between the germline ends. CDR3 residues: CASKRAGNYGYTF. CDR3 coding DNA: TGTGCCAGCAAAAGGGCGGGTAACTATGGCTACACCTTC.

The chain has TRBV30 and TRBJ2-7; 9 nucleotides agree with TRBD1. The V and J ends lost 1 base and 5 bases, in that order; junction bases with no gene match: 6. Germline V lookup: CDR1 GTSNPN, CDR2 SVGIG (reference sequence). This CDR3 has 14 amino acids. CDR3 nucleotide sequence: TGTGCCTGGAGTGCCGGGACAGGGCCCCACGAGCAGTACTTC. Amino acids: CAWSAGTGPHEQYF.

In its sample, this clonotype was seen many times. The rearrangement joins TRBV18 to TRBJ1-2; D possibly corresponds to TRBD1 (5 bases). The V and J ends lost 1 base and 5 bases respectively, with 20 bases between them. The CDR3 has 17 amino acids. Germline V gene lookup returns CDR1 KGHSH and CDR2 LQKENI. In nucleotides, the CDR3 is TGTGCCAGCTCACCACTCCAAAACTGGGGGACGGATTATGGCTACACCTTC. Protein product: CASSPLQNWGTDYGYTF.

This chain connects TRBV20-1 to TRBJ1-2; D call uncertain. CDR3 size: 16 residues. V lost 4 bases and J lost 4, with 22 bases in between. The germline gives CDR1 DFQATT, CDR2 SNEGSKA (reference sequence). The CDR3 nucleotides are TGCAGTGCTACGGTAGCCCCGGGTCTTACGAGCTATGGCTACACCTTC. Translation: CSATVAPGLTSYGYTF.

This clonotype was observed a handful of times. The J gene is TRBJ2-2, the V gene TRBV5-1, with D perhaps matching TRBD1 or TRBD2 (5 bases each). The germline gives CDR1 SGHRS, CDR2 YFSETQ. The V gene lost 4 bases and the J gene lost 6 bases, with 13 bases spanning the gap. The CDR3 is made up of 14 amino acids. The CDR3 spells CASSQGPQPGELFF. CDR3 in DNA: TGCGCCAGCAGCCAGGGACCGCAGCCCGGGGAGCTGTTTTTT.